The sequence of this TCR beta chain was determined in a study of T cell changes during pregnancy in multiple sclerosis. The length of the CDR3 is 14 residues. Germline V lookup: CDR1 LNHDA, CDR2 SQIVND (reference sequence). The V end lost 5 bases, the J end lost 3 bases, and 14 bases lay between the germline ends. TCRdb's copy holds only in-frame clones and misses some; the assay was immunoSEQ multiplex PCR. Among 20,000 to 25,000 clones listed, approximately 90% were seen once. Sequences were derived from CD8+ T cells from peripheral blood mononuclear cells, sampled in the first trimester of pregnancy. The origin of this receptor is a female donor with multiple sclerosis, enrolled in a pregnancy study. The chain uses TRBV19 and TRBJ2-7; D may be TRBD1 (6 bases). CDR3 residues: CASSFLTQGYEQYF. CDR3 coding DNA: TGTGCCAGTAGTTTCCTCACACAGGGCTACGAGCAGTACTTC.